This passage covers 22 T cell receptor beta chains from one sample sequenced in a study of cytomegalovirus exposure and HLA in healthy donors. PCR used 60 Vbeta primers and 13 Jbeta primers. This table comes from immunoSEQ multiplex PCR, and its TCRdb copy is limited to in-frame clones, with some not included. The data hold about 70,000 clones, with roughly 71% observed a single time. What was sequenced was PBMCs. These receptors all stem from an older woman in good health and CMV-seropositive.

The chain uses TRBV27 and TRBJ1-2, with TRBD1 matching 10 bases. From germline, CDR1 is MNHEY and CDR2 SMNVEV (reference sequence). The V segment lost 4 bases and the J segment 8 bases; nucleotides outside the gene matches: 16. The CDR3 covers 17 residues. For the CDR3, the DNA is TGTGCCAGCAGTTCTGCCCCGAGTCGACAGGGGGCTGACGGCTACACCTTC. Protein sequence: CASSSAPSRQGADGYTF.

The rearrangement joins TRBV19 to TRBJ1-6; 9 positions agree with TRBD1. This CDR3 contains 15 residues. Germline V lookup: CDR1 LNHDA, CDR2 SQIVND (reference sequence). V lost 5 bases, J lost 7 bases, and 6 bases stayed unmatched. The CDR3 DNA follows: TGTGCCAGTAGTGCAGGGACAGGGATCAATTCACCCCTCCACTTT. The encoded protein is CASSAGTGINSPLHF.

A few counts support this clone. The sample contains more than one DNA sequence encoding this CDR3. The chain is built from TRBV29-1 and TRBJ2-1; TRBD2 matches 15 bases. CDR3 length equals 16 residues. CDR1 and CDR2 (germline): SQVTM, ANQGSEA. V shed 6 bases and J 9 bases; nucleotides not matched to a gene: 12. Written as DNA, the CDR3 is TGCAGCGTCAAAACCGGGACTAGCGGGGGGAGCGGTGAGCAGTTCTTC. This encodes CSVKTGTSGGSGEQFF.

A word on this clone: The conserved phenylalanine or tryptophan is not found at the CDR3 terminus, so this likely reflects a read error. The CDR3 spells CASSTGSSPLHV. CDR3 DNA sequence: TGCGCCAGCAGTACAGGGAGCTCACCCCTCCACGTT. V gene TRBV5-1 combines with J gene TRBJ1-6; a possible D gene is TRBD1 (6 bases). Germline CDR1 reads SGHRS; CDR2 reads YFSETQ. Trimming cost V 5 bases and J 10 bases, with 10 bases left between them. The CDR3 loop spans 12 amino acids.

This rearrangement joins TRBV7-2 to TRBJ2-7; the D gene is possibly TRBD2 (6 bases). Germline lookup yields CDR1 SGHTA and CDR2 FQGNSA. V was clipped by 6 bases and J by 5 bases, with 17 bases between them. There are 14 residues in the CDR3. The CDR3 DNA is TGTGCCAGCAGTCCGAGCGGGCAGTTCGACGAGCAGTACTTC. Protein sequence: CASSPSGQFDEQYF.

V and J are TRBV10-3 and TRBJ2-5, with D tentatively TRBD1 (8 bases). Germline V gene data show CDR1 as ENHRY and CDR2 as SYGVKD. The CDR3 spans 12 residues. Trimming left V 6 bases short and J 9 bases short, with 14 bases between. For the CDR3, the DNA is TGTGCCATCAGGGACAGGGAGGGGGCCCAGTACTTC. It specifies CAIRDREGAQYF.

The chain carries TRBV11-2 and TRBJ2-3; TRBD2 matches 10 bases. V shed 5 bases, J shed 3 bases, and the junction held 14 bases outside the gene matches. Per germline, CDR1 SGHAT and CDR2 FQNNGV. This CDR3 is built from 18 residues. The CDR3 reads CASSPLSASGGGTDTQYF. CDR3 DNA sequence: TGTGCCAGCAGCCCACTTTCGGCTAGCGGGGGCGGGACAGATACGCAGTATTTT.

The V call is TRBV18, the J call TRBJ2-5; no reliable D call. V was shortened by 4 bases and J by 0 bases, with 3 bases between the two germline ends. Germline V CDR1 and CDR2: KGHSH, LQKENI. The CDR3 length is 12 residues. The CDR3, as DNA: TGTGCCAGCTCACTTAACCAAGAGACCCAGTACTTC. Translated, it gives CASSLNQETQYF.

This clone has just a few counts. The chain carries TRBV29-1 and TRBJ1-2, with D possibly being TRBD1 (5 bases). CDR1 and CDR2 from the germline V gene are SQVTM and ANQGSEA. CDR3 size: 14 residues. The V and J ends lost 4 bases and 0 bases respectively, with 12 bases between them. CDR3 sequence reads: CSVGMAGPNYGYTF. CDR3 nucleotide sequence: TGCAGCGTTGGTATGGCAGGGCCTAACTATGGCTACACCTTC.

This clone was seen just once. This chain uses TRBV23-1 with TRBJ2-5; 10 bases agree with TRBD2. TRBV23-1 is recorded as an ORF, its role being uncertain. CDR3 size: 21 residues. Trimming at V came to 2 bases and at J to 1 base, leaving 19 bases not matched to a gene. This chain's CDR3 is CASSQLGESRKAGGPQETQYF. Here the CDR3 DNA reads TGCGCCAGCAGTCAACTGGGTGAGAGCCGAAAAGCGGGGGGGCCCCAAGAGACCCAGTACTTC.

The CDR3 loop is CASSPGSYNEQFF. Written as DNA, the CDR3 is TGTGCCAGCAGCCCCGGCTCCTACAATGAGCAGTTCTTC. This rearrangement joins TRBV7-2 to TRBJ2-1; D unclear. CDR3 length: 13 amino acids. V was cut by 5 bases and J by 0 bases, with 5 bases left in between. The germline CDR1 and CDR2 sequences are SGHTA and FQGNSA.

The rearrangement joins TRBV5-1 to TRBJ1-3, with 9 bases lining up with TRBD1. This CDR3 has 16 residues. Germline V gene data show CDR1 as SGHRS and CDR2 as YFSETQ. Trimming at V came to 4 bases and at J to 3 bases, leaving 8 bases not matched to a gene. CDR3 DNA sequence: TGCGCCAGCAGCGCCCACAGGGGGCCGAGTGGAAACACCATATATTTT. Translation gives CASSAHRGPSGNTIYF.

V and J are TRBV19 and TRBJ2-1; D perhaps matches TRBD1 (6 bases). CDR1 LNHDA and CDR2 SQIVND come from the germline V gene (reference sequence). V was cut by 6 bases and J by 5 bases, with 14 bases left in between. The CDR3 runs 14 residues. In DNA form, the CDR3 reads TGTGCCAGTAGGTTAATGGGGGCTAACAATGAGCAGTTCTTC. This sequence encodes CASRLMGANNEQFF.

This clone was seen more than once but under ten times. The chain links TRBV2 to TRBJ1-5, with D possibly being TRBD1 (5 bases). The germline gives CDR1 SNHLY, CDR2 FYNNEI. Trimming pared 7 bases from V and 5 bases from J, leaving 15 bases between. The CDR3 loop spans 14 amino acids. The CDR3 here is CASNSDSLYQPQHF. The CDR3 DNA follows: TGTGCCAGCAACTCCGACAGTTTGTATCAGCCCCAGCATTTT.

This chain connects TRBV4-1 to TRBJ2-7; 13 positions match TRBD2. Looked up from germline, CDR1 is MGHRA and CDR2 is YSYEKL. Trimming at V came to 4 bases and at J to 6 bases, leaving 15 bases not matched to a gene. This CDR3 has 18 amino acids. The CDR3 DNA follows: TGCGCCAGCAGCCCGATCGGGACTAGCGGGGCCCTAGCCGGCGAGCAGTACTTC. It encodes CASSPIGTSGALAGEQYF.

CDR3 DNA: TGCGCCAGCAGCCTGGAACAGGGGGCCACCGGGGAGCTGTTTTTT. Translation gives CASSLEQGATGELFF. This chain connects TRBV5-1 to TRBJ2-2, with 9 positions matching TRBD1. The germline gives CDR1 SGHRS, CDR2 YFSETQ. The V gene end was trimmed by 4 bases and the J gene end by 4 bases; junction bases not matched to a gene: 5. This CDR3 region has 15 residues.

This sequence joins TRBV5-8 and TRBJ1-3; D is ambiguous. The length of the CDR3 is 16 residues. The V end was cut by 1 base, the J end by 2 bases, with 13 bases between. The V gene's germline CDR1 is SGHTS and CDR2 YDEGEE. The CDR3 protein is CASSLFPRATGNTIYF. The DNA of the CDR3 is TGTGCCAGCAGCTTGTTCCCGCGGGCAACTGGAAACACCATATATTTT.

The chain recombines TRBV6-6 with TRBJ1-5; TRBD1 agrees at 7 bases. Trimming took 6 bases from V and 1 from J; bases not matched to a gene: 9. Germline-derived CDR1 and CDR2 are MNHNY and SVGAGI (reference sequence). The CDR3 spans 16 residues. CDR3: CASSPGQTGSNQPQHF. The CDR3 DNA follows: TGTGCCAGCAGCCCGGGACAGACTGGGAGCAATCAGCCCCAGCATTTT.

The gene calls are TRBV7-8 and TRBJ2-7; weak D call: TRBD1 (7 bases). This CDR3 has 14 residues. V lost 0 bases and J 7 bases, leaving 13 bases between the germline ends. CDR1 SGHVS and CDR2 FQNEAQ come from the germline V gene. The CDR3 protein is CASSLARQGGEQYF. CDR3 coding DNA: TGTGCCAGCAGCTTAGCTCGGCAGGGGGGAGAGCAGTACTTC.

The chain combines TRBV13 with TRBJ1-2; D is perhaps TRBD1 (6 bases). The CDR3 length is 14 residues. Germline-derived CDR1 and CDR2 are PRHDT and FYEKMQ (reference sequence). V was cut by 1 base and J by 7 bases, with 13 bases left in between. In DNA, the CDR3 is TGTGCCAGCAGCTTAGCGGGGGGCGCTGTTGGCTACACCTTC. Translating gives CASSLAGGAVGYTF.

The CDR3 loop is CASSIGRFNEQFF. For the CDR3, the DNA is TGTGCCAGTAGTATCGGCAGGTTTAATGAGCAGTTCTTC. The rearrangement uses TRBV19 and TRBJ2-1; the D is unclear. Germline assignment: CDR1 LNHDA and CDR2 SQIVND (reference sequence). The CDR3 spans 13 residues. V was clipped by 3 bases and J by 7 bases, with 10 bases between them. Using reference TRBV19 and TRBJ2-1 for the parts outside the CDR3, the full variable domain is DGGITQSPKYLFRKEGQNVTLSCEQNLNHDAMYWYRQDPGQGLRLIYYSQIVNDFQKGDIAEGYSVSREKKESFPLTVTSAQKNPTAFYLCASSIGRFNEQFFGPGTRLTVL.

The chain recombines TRBV28 with TRBJ2-5, with 7 bases that match TRBD2. The germline V gene has CDR1 MDHEN and CDR2 SYDVKM. Trimming took 4 bases from V and 3 from J; bases not matched to a gene: 2. This CDR3 has 13 amino acids. CDR3 nucleotides: TGTGCCAGCAGTTCGGGGGGTAAAGAGACCCAGTACTTC. Amino acid sequence: CASSSGGKETQYF. Variable domain in full (rest from reference TRBV28 and TRBJ2-5): DVKVTQSSRYLVKRTGEKVFLECVQDMDHENMFWYRQDPGLGLRLIYFSYDVKMKEKGDIPEGYSVSREKKERFSLILESASTNQTSMYLCASSSGGKETQYFGPGTRLLVL.